The 23 T cell receptor beta chains presented below share a single source sample, sequenced in a study of CD8 T cells in ankylosing spondylitis. TCRdb processed the 5' RACE reads anew with MiXCR; each CDR3 protein has one entry. Here the sample spans 200,000 to 250,000 distinct CDR3 sequences, 30% to 35% being singletons. Sequenced: blood, either unsorted or a sorted T cell fraction (not recorded which). The receptor source for this set is a male donor with ankylosing spondylitis or in good health (not recorded which).

A single count supports this clonotype. The J gene is TRBJ2-1, the V gene TRBV4-2; D ambiguous. The CDR3 length is 16 residues. V lost 8 bases and J 0 bases, leaving 17 bases between the germline ends. The germline gives CDR1 LGHNA, CDR2 YNFKEQ. The CDR3 bases are TGTGCCAGCGGCCCAACTGTCCTGAGCTCCTACAATGAGCAGTTCTTC. As protein: CASGPTVLSSYNEQFF.

The V and J genes are TRBV3-1 and TRBJ2-7; 13 bases align to TRBD2. Trimming took 4 bases from V and 5 from J; bases not matched to a gene: 11. Per germline, CDR1 LGHDT and CDR2 YNNKEL (reference sequence). This CDR3 is 17 amino acids long. The DNA of the CDR3 is TGTGCCAGCAGCCGAACTAGCGGGGGGGCATCGGCCCACGAGCAGTACTTC. This codes for CASSRTSGGASAHEQYF.

In its sample, this clonotype was seen a few times. The J gene is TRBJ1-1, the V gene TRBV20-1, with 8 bases lining up with TRBD1. This CDR3 comprises 14 residues. Trimming removed 6 bases from V and 7 bases from J; junction bases left unmatched: 13. Germline lookup yields CDR1 DFQATT and CDR2 SNEGSKA (reference sequence). The DNA for the CDR3 is TGCAGTGCCTCACAAAACAGGGGGGCCTTTGAAGCTTTCTTT. It encodes CSASQNRGAFEAFF.

This chain joins TRBV29-1 and TRBJ2-7, with D unclear. The V and J ends lost 2 bases and 6 bases respectively, with 8 bases between them. The CDR3 is 11 residues long. The germline V gene has CDR1 SQVTM and CDR2 ANQGSEA. In nucleotides, the CDR3 is TGCAGCGTTGAACTCCCGGGCGAGCAGTACTTC. Its protein product is CSVELPGEQYF.

The rearrangement uses TRBV29-1 and TRBJ2-5, with TRBD2 identical over 10 bases. Germline V lookup: CDR1 SQVTM, CDR2 ANQGSEA. Losses at the gene ends were 2 bases for V and 5 bases for J; bases not matched to a gene: 8. The CDR3 runs to 15 residues. DNA for the CDR3: TGCAGCGTTGAACCTACGGGACTAGCGCCCGAGACCCAGTACTTC. It encodes CSVEPTGLAPETQYF.

This clonotype was recorded a few times. V is TRBV10-3 and J is TRBJ2-5; TRBD2 is a possible D gene (6 bases). The CDR3 runs 17 residues. The germline gives CDR1 ENHRY, CDR2 SYGVKD. Trimming removed 6 bases at V and 3 bases at J, with 23 bases between. The CDR3 DNA is TGTGCCATCAGCAAAACGCGGATCCGGGACTTGGAAGAGACCCAGTACTTC. The encoded protein is CAISKTRIRDLEETQYF.

This clonotype was detected only a few times. The chain joins TRBV11-2 to TRBJ2-5; 11 bases fit TRBD2. The length of the CDR3 is 21 residues. J lost 0 bases, V lost 4 bases, and 19 bases had no gene match. Per germline, CDR1 SGHAT and CDR2 FQNNGV. The CDR3 DNA follows: TGTGCCAGCAGCTGGCCCCCGCCCGGGAGTCTAGCGGGGGGCGACCAAGAGACCCAGTACTTC. Encoded protein: CASSWPPPGSLAGGDQETQYF.

The V and J genes are TRBV12-3 or TRBV12-4 and TRBJ2-7, with unresolved D. The CDR3 spans 16 residues. The V gene lost 5 bases and the J gene lost 4 bases, with 21 bases spanning the gap. CDR3 loop: CASSPQFPGLRYEQYF. CDR3 DNA sequence: TGTGCCAGCAGTCCCCAGTTCCCCGGCTTGCGATACGAGCAGTACTTC.

The chain carries TRBV6-1 and TRBJ2-7, with 10 bases matching TRBD1. Unmatched junction bases numbered 8, after V lost 5 bases and J lost 4 bases. There are 15 residues in the CDR3. Germline V lookup: CDR1 MNHNS, CDR2 SASEGT. The CDR3 sequence is CASSPQGTGDYEQYF. The CDR3 DNA is TGTGCCAGCAGTCCACAAGGGACAGGGGATTACGAGCAGTACTTC.

This chain connects TRBV20-1 to TRBJ2-3, with 10 bases fitting TRBD2. CDR1 is DFQATT and CDR2 is SNEGSKA in the germline V gene (reference sequence). This CDR3 has 16 amino acids. Losses at the gene ends were 2 bases for V and 1 base for J; bases not matched to a gene: 6. The CDR3 protein is CSARPSGGTGTDTQYF. CDR3 coding DNA: TGCAGTGCTAGACCTAGCGGGGGCACGGGCACAGATACGCAGTATTTT.

The chain employs TRBV10-3 and TRBJ2-7; TRBD1 agrees at 8 bases. This CDR3 has 13 residues. V lost 2 bases, J lost 6 bases, and 3 bases stayed unmatched. Germline CDR1 is ENHRY and CDR2 is SYGVKD. CDR3 in amino acids: CAISEGQGGEQYF. For the CDR3, the DNA is TGTGCCATCAGTGAGGGACAGGGCGGCGAGCAGTACTTC.

The chain carries TRBV29-1 and TRBJ2-1; TRBD2 matches 9 bases. The V segment lost 7 bases and the J segment 2 bases; nucleotides outside the gene matches: 9. CDR1 is SQVTM and CDR2 is ANQGSEA in the germline V gene. The length of the CDR3 is 15 residues. This CDR3 reads CSADWAGGAYNEQFF. The CDR3 region has the DNA TGCAGCGCCGATTGGGCGGGGGGGGCCTACAATGAGCAGTTCTTC.

The rearrangement joins TRBV12-3 or TRBV12-4 to TRBJ1-4; 8 bases fit TRBD1. The V and J ends lost 4 bases and 7 bases, in that order; junction bases with no gene match: 11. The CDR3 has 16 amino acids. Here the CDR3 DNA reads TGTGCCAGCAGTTCCACCCGACAGGGGTTCGGTGAAAAACTGTTTTTT. This gives the protein CASSSTRQGFGEKLFF.

This clonotype has only a few counts. This rearrangement joins TRBV29-1 to TRBJ2-1, with 11 bases aligning to TRBD2. Germline CDR1 SQVTM, CDR2 ANQGSEA. The V and J ends lost 7 bases and 10 bases, in that order; junction bases with no gene match: 9. The CDR3 spans 13 residues. The CDR3 protein is CSARTSGQGEQFF. The CDR3 DNA reads as TGCAGCGCTCGGACTAGCGGGCAGGGAGAGCAGTTCTTC.

V and J are TRBV5-6 and TRBJ1-2, with 8 nucleotides matching TRBD1. The CDR3 runs to 15 residues. V lost 4 bases and J lost 7; bases outside the gene matches: 12. Germline V gene lookup returns CDR1 SGHDT and CDR2 YYEEEE. CDR3 sequence: CASSLGQGAVAGYTF. CDR3 in DNA: TGTGCCAGCAGCCTCGGACAGGGCGCGGTCGCTGGCTACACCTTC.

The chain is built from TRBV4-1 and TRBJ2-1, with 9 bases that match TRBD2. Losses at the gene ends were 5 bases for V and 4 bases for J; bases not matched to a gene: 9. The CDR3 has 16 residues. Germline lookup yields CDR1 MGHRA and CDR2 YSYEKL. The CDR3 region has the DNA TGCGCCAGCAGCACTTGGCGGGGGGGCCTGTACAATGAGCAGTTCTTC. Translated: CASSTWRGGLYNEQFF.

The chain has TRBV12-3 or TRBV12-4 and TRBJ2-5, with unresolved D. Trimming stripped 6 bases from V and 2 bases from J, with 10 bases between. CDR3 length: 13 amino acids. DNA of the CDR3: TGTGCCAGCAGAGCAGCCCGACAAGAGACCCAGTACTTC. Its translation: CASRAARQETQYF.

CDR3 sequence: CASSSDGAYEQYF. Written as DNA, the CDR3 is TGTGCCAGCAGCTCCGATGGTGCCTACGAGCAGTACTTC. The gene calls are TRBV7-9 and TRBJ2-7, with D unresolved. Trimming removed 4 bases from V and 2 bases from J, with 9 bases in between. Per germline, CDR1 SEHNR and CDR2 FQNEAQ (reference sequence). The CDR3 is 13 amino acids.

This clonotype has a handful of counts. This chain joins TRBV28 and TRBJ2-7, with 9 bases identical to TRBD1. CDR3 length equals 13 residues. Unmatched junction bases numbered 6, after V lost 8 bases and J lost 4 bases. Germline CDR1 reads MDHEN; CDR2 reads SYDVKM. This CDR3 is CASLDRGGYEQYF. The CDR3 coding sequence is TGTGCCAGCCTGGACAGGGGAGGGTACGAGCAGTACTTC.

At least ten counts were recorded for this clonotype. This chain uses TRBV29-1 with TRBJ1-2, with 7 positions matching TRBD1. This CDR3 contains 13 residues. With V trimmed by 3 bases and J by 4 bases, 5 bases remained unmatched. Germline values: CDR1 SQVTM, CDR2 ANQGSEA. CDR3 protein: CSVEAGGAYGYTF. In DNA form, the CDR3 reads TGCAGCGTTGAGGCAGGGGGGGCCTATGGCTACACCTTC.

V usage is TRBV9 and J usage is TRBJ1-2, with no clear D. V dropped 0 bases and J dropped 0 bases, with 9 bases sitting between them. Germline-derived CDR1 and CDR2 are SGDLS and YYNGEE. CDR3 length equals 15 residues. The CDR3 bases are TGTGCCAGCAGCGTAGGTCAGCTCGCTAACTATGGCTACACCTTC. The encoded protein is CASSVGQLANYGYTF.

J is TRBJ1-1 and V is TRBV6-6; D remains unclear. V was clipped by 2 bases and J by 2 bases, with 6 bases between them. CDR3 length equals 13 residues. Germline CDR1 MNHNY, CDR2 SVGAGI (reference sequence). As DNA, the CDR3 is TGTGCCAGCAGTTACAACCAAAACACTGAAGCTTTCTTT. Amino acids: CASSYNQNTEAFF.

The CDR3 DNA follows: TGTGCCAGCAGTGGCCGGGACCGGTCCTACAATGAGCAGTTCTTC. Its translation is CASSGRDRSYNEQFF. The chain recombines TRBV25-1 with TRBJ2-1, with D perhaps being TRBD1 or TRBD2 (5 bases each). The CDR3 length is 15 residues. CDR1 and CDR2 from the germline V gene are MGHDK and SYGVNS. Trimming pared 4 bases from V and 1 base from J, leaving 11 bases between.